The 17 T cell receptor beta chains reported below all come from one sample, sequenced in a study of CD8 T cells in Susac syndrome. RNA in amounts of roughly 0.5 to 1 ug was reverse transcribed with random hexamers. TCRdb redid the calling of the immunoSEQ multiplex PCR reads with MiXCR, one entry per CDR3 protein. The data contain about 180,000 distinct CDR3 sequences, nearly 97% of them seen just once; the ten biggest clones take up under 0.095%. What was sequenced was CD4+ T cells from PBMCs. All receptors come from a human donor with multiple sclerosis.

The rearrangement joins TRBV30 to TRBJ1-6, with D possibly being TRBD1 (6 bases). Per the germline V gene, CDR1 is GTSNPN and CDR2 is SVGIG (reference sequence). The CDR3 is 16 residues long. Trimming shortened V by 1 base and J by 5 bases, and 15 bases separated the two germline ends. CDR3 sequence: CAWSGAGGRDNSPLHF. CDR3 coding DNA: TGTGCCTGGAGTGGGGCTGGGGGCAGGGATAATTCACCCCTCCACTTT.

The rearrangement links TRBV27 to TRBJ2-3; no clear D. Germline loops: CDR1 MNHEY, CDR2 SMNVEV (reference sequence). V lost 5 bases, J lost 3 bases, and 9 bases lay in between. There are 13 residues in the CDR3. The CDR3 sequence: CASSTGGTDTQYF. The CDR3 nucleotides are TGTGCCAGCAGTACTGGCGGAACAGATACGCAGTATTTT.

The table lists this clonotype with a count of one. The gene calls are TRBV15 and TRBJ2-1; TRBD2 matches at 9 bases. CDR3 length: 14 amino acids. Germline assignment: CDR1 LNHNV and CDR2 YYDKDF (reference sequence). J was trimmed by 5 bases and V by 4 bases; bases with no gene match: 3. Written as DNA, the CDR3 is TGTGCCACCAGCAAATGGACTAGCGACAATGAGCAGTTCTTC. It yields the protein CATSKWTSDNEQFF.

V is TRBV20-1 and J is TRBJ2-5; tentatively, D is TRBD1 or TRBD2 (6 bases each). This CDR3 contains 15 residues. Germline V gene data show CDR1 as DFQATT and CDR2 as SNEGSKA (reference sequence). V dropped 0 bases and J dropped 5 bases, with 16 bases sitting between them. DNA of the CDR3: TGCAGTGCTAGAGATCCAAGGGGGAGGAGTGAGACCCAGTACTTC. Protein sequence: CSARDPRGRSETQYF.

This chain's CDR3 is CASSPRGDRKDTQYF. CDR3 bases: TGCGCCAGCAGCCCTCGTGGCGATAGAAAGGATACGCAGTATTTT. The chain is built from TRBV4-1 and TRBJ2-3; D ambiguous. Deletions cut 4 bases from V and 6 bases from J, with 17 bases between. The germline V gene encodes CDR1 MGHRA and CDR2 YSYEKL. CDR3 size: 15 residues.

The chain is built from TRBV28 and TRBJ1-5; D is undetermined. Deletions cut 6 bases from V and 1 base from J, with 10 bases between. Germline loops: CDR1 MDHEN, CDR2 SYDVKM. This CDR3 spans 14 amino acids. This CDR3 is CASSTDRSNQPQHF. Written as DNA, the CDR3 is TGTGCCAGCAGCACCGACCGAAGCAATCAGCCCCAGCATTTT.

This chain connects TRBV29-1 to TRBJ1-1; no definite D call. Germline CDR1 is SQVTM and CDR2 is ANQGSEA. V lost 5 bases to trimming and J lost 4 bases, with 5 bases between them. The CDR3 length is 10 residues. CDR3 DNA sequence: TGCAGCGTTTTTCCCACTGAAGCTTTCTTT. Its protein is CSVFPTEAFF. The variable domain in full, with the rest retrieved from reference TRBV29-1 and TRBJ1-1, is SAVISQKPSRDICQRGTSLTIQCQVDSQVTMMFWYRQQPGQSLTLIATANQGSEATYESGFVIDKFPISRPNLTFSTLTVSNMSPEDSSIYLCSVFPTEAFFGQGTRLTVV.

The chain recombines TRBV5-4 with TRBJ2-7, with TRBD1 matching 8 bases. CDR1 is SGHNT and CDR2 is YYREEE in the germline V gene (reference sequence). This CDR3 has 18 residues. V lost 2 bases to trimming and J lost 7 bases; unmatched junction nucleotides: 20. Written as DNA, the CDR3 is TGTGCCAGCAGCTTTTCTATTCTACAGGGGGGCCAAGGGGGTGAGCAGTACTTC. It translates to CASSFSILQGGQGGEQYF.

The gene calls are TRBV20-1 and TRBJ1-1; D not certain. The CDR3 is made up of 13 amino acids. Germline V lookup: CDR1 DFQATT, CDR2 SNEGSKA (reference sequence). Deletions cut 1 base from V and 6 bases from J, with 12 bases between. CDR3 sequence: CSARGGYAPEAFF. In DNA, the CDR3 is TGCAGTGCTAGAGGGGGTTACGCTCCTGAAGCTTTCTTT.

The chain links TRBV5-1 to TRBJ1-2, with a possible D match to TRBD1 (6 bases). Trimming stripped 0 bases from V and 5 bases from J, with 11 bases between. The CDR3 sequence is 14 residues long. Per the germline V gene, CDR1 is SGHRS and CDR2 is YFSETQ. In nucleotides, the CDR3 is TGCGCCAGCAGCTTGGCCCCCACAGGGTATGGCTACACCTTC. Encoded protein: CASSLAPTGYGYTF. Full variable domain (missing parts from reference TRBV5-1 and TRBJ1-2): KAGVTQTPRYLIKTRGQQVTLSCSPISGHRSVSWYQQTPGQGLQFLFEYFSETQRNKGNFPGRFSGRQFSNSRSEMNVSTLELGDSALYLCASSLAPTGYGYTFGSGTRLTVV.

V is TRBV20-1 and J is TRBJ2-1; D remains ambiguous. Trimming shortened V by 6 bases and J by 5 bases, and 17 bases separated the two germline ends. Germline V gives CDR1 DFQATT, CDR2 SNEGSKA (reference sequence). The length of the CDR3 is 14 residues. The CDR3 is CSAPGLYPDNEQFF. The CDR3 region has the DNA TGCAGTGCGCCCGGGCTCTACCCAGACAATGAGCAGTTCTTC.

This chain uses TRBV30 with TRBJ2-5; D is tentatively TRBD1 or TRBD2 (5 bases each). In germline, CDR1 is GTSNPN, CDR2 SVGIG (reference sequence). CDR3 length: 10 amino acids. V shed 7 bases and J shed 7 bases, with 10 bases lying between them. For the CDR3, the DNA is TGTGCCTTAGGGGAGCTGACCCAGTACTTC. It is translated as CALGELTQYF.

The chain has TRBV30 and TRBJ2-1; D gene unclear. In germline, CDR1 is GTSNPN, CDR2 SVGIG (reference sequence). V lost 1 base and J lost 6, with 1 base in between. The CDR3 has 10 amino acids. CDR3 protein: CAWSGNEQFF. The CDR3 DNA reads TGTGCCTGGAGTGGCAATGAGCAGTTCTTC.

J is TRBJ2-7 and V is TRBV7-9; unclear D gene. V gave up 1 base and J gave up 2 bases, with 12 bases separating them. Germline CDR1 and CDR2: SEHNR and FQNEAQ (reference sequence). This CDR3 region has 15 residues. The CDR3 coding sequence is TGTGCCAGCAGCTTAGAGGGTGCCGGTACCTACGAGCAGTACTTC. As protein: CASSLEGAGTYEQYF.

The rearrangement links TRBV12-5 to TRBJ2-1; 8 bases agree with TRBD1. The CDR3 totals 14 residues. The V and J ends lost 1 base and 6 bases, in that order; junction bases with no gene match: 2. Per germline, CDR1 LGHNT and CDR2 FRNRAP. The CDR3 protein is CASGLAGTGNEQFF. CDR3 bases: TGTGCTAGTGGTTTGGCCGGGACAGGCAATGAGCAGTTCTTC.

The CDR3 DNA is TGTGCCAGCAGCACCCCGACAGGCTCCTACGAGCAGTACTTC. It codes for CASSTPTGSYEQYF. This chain joins TRBV13 and TRBJ2-7, with D perhaps matching TRBD1 (6 bases). CDR3 size: 14 residues. Germline V gives CDR1 PRHDT, CDR2 FYEKMQ (reference sequence). With 5 bases removed from V and 0 bases from J, the gap between germline ends came to 11 bases.

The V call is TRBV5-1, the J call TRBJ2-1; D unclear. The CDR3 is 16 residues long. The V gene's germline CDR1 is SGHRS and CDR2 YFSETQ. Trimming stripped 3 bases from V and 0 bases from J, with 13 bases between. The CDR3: CASSSDPTSSYNEQFF. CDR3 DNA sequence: TGCGCCAGCAGCTCCGATCCCACGAGCTCCTACAATGAGCAGTTCTTC.